This paragraph covers one TCR beta chain sequence. Its binding antigen is unknown. No qualities accompany the bases; no much larger clone lies one base away. This entry comes from a study of cytomegalovirus exposure and HLA in healthy donors listed by TCRdb under 2017. For the wider study: According to an earlier analysis of a few hundred of the donors, about 179 million T cells yielded roughly 110 million unique TCR beta sequences and around 280 Gb of sequence data. Around 320 gigabases of sequencing data and tens of millions of unique TCR sequences were included in an early release covering several hundred HLA-typed donors. Of the 398 genotyped donors, roughly 80% were placed in the genetic ancestry cluster associated with self-reported Caucasian donors. The study was designed to test whether signatures of past pathogen exposure could be identified by cataloging public T cell receptors. Using immunosequencing, the study profiled T cell repertoires from around 670 subjects and related those repertoires to cytomegalovirus serostatus. A separate validation cohort of 90 to 150 different subjects was used in addition to the approximately 700-subject first cohort. High-throughput TCR immunosequencing, statistical association of individual TCRs with disease status, and machine learning were combined to predict cytomegalovirus infection status. A later analysis re-examined previously published TCR beta repertoires from 610 or so donors and added high-resolution HLA genotyping to investigate patterns of TCR occurrence. Rather than drawing on any new phenotypic data, the later analysis identified candidate immune exposures from TCR beta sequences and the way those sequences occurred across donors. An earlier analysis of nearly 600 of the donors applied high-throughput TCR beta sequencing to assess whether each TCR beta V gene segment acted as functional or pseudogenic. Donor age, sex, ethnicity and CMV serostatus were collected together with the repertoire data. In a later genetic analysis, genome-wide SNP genotypes for about three fifths of the 666 donors were used, and that subset was treated as a discovery cohort. Every discovery cohort repertoire had been produced on one sequencing platform. HLA typing included class I and class II loci at four-digit resolution. The number of donors typed differed by locus, with about 629-640 for A, B, C, DRB1 and DQB1, around 500 for DQA1, 606 for DPA1, and some 440 for DPB1. A handful of DR-DQ haplotypes were handled as single units for association and clustering because linkage in the cohort was strong. Across 398 genotyped donors of the cohort, an average of approximately 240,000 unique TCR beta nucleotide sequences per donor were sequenced, and 15% to 20% of those sequences were non-productive. The paper's findings and limits, for the study overall: Only TCR beta chains were sequenced in this cohort, and the absence of alpha or paired-chain data limited detectable features. In both the original and validation cohorts, the classifier was reported to diagnose cytomegalovirus status with high specificity and sensitivity. According to a later genetic analysis, donors in an Asian-associated ancestry cluster had fewer N-insertions in productive TCRs than the approximately 670-donor mean. When HLA alleles, especially DR and DQ, strongly co-occurred, TCR associations were difficult to assign to individual alleles. Correlated functional status among segregating V segments might reflect linkage disequilibrium, but an unknown experimental factor could not be ruled out. Sequencing depth was assumed to be roughly uniform across donors in the presence/absence analyses, though that assumption may not hold. Most CMV-associated TCR beta chains appeared to be HLA-restricted in a later analysis, and the HLA associations seemed to be driven largely by CMV exposure. According to a later analysis, TCR association rates differed among HLA loci, with DRB1 alleles showing the most associated TCRs and HLA-C alleles showing the fewest. Because HLA typing was missing for some donors at each locus, association tests included only the typed subset. Several of the top co-occurrence clusters appeared to be linked to parvovirus B19, influenza, CMV and Epstein-Barr virus, according to a later analysis. In a later analysis, HLA-associated TCR beta chains were found to be more clonally expanded and to have lower generation probabilities than equally common non-associated chains. Broadly in line with IMGT annotations, most TCR beta V segments showed up in productive rearrangements about 87% or about 30% of the time in an earlier analysis of about 500 of the donors. Roughly 17 rarely observed V segments, including chromosome 9 orphons, were excluded from the earlier analysis of approximately 500 of the donors because counts were too low. A total of fewer than 200 TCR beta chains were listed by the study as associated with cytomegalovirus. Immune exposure information for the cohort was limited to CMV serostatus. It was suggested by the authors that the approach could potentially be generalized to other disease states and immunological phenotypes. The 87-base-pair reads could not distinguish some IMGT-functional V segments, including TRBV6-2 and TRBV6-3, so those segments were excluded. In vitro tests confirmed that a few of the cytomegalovirus-associated TCR beta chains recognize cytomegalovirus antigens. A cluster of highly shared sequence variants was judged likely to be a technical artifact of the sequencing pipeline. A further reported finding was that TCR beta sequences accurately predicted the HLA-A and HLA-B alleles for most subjects in the first cohort. In a later analysis, more than 15,000 TCR beta sequences were associated with specific HLA alleles at a false discovery rate of 0.05. Across donors, most TCR sequences were observed very rarely, whereas some public TCRs were present in many individuals. In a later genetic analysis, a missense DCLRE1C variant was associated with V-gene and J-gene trimming of TCR beta chains, and the association was replicated in an independent cohort.

Library construction relied on the immunoSEQ multiplex PCR assay. For the multiplex PCR, a mixture combining 60 forward primers for TCR Vbeta segments and 13 reverse primers for TCR Jbeta segments was used. The CDR3 region of rearranged TCR beta genes was amplified from genomic DNA with a multiplex PCR assay. The Illumina HiSeq System was used to sequence the amplified TCR beta libraries as 87-base-pair reads. In the original analysis: Across the roughly 670 repertoires, a later analysis counted tens of millions of unique TCR beta chains, 9 million to 14 million of which were shared by at least two donors. Raw reads were error-corrected and collapsed into unique sequences by a nearest-neighbor algorithm in which closely related sequences were merged to remove PCR and sequencing errors. Alignment of CDR3 sequences to IMGT reference sequences was used to assign V, D and J gene segments. For a sequence to be retained, a match of at least six nucleotides to both a V gene segment and a J gene segment was required. A rearrangement counted as productive if the CDR3 had no stop codons and remained in frame with V and J, and every other rearrangement counted as non-productive. Following IMGT convention, CDR3 was defined as the stretch from the second conserved V-encoded cysteine up to the conserved J-encoded phenylalanine. The earlier analysis of some 540 of the donors excluded any sequence lacking an unambiguous match to a single V gene segment. An earlier analysis of fewer than 750 of the donors classified V segments as functional when productive rearrangements were above 56.7% and as segregating when the standard deviation between donors was above 5%. A statistical classification framework was built to diagnose cytomegalovirus status from the catalog of TCR beta chain sequences. In a later analysis, TCR nucleotide sequences were compared against IMGT/GENE-DB human TR gene sequences so that V and J genes could be assigned. Using the TCRdist pipeline, a later analysis assigned CDR3 sequences along with most-parsimonious VDJ recombination scenarios. In a later analysis, every TCR beta chain was defined by the combination of its CDR3 amino acid sequence and its V-gene family, and reads without a unique V-gene family were dropped. A later analysis removed over 500 highly shared, low-generation-probability nucleotide sequences to deal with suspected cross-contamination and a sequencing artifact. In a later analysis, a clonal expansion index for each public chain was calculated from normalized within-repertoire ranks of inferred template counts. Generation probabilities in a later analysis came from a VDJ recombination model fitted to out-of-frame rearrangements, and those results were checked against IGoR. A later analysis scored TCR-TCR, TCR-HLA and TCR-CMV co-occurrence with hypergeometric tests, applying a repertoire-size bias correction to TCR pairs. A later analysis estimated false discovery rates by permuting HLA or CMV assignments 20 times. In a later analysis, co-occurring TCRs were grouped using DBSCAN, and TCRdist sequence similarity was added for clustering within HLA-allele-positive subsets. Repertoires with fewer than 30,000 or more than 120,000 public chains were left out of co-occurrence clustering, as were a handful of repertoires with anomalous nucleotide sharing. The table was pulled from immuneACCESS by TCRdb, which kept in-frame rearrangements only. Such tables lose some clones; where checked, under half of the loss comes from unresolved V genes, and the rest has no known cause. V, J and clone size derive from that table, while D and trimming were established from the DNA sequence. Across this sample there are roughly 150,000 clones, with roughly 80% seen only once. The ten biggest clones cover approximately 1.2% of the sample.

From the germline V gene (reference sequence), CDR1 is SGHNT and CDR2 is YYREEE. From its cysteine to its phenylalanine, the CDR3 spans 16 amino acids. Only the CDR3 portion is preserved as DNA: 48 bases, with reading frame beginning at the first base. V is cut by 0 bases and J by 5 bases, and the space between the germline ends is 17 bases. In total, about 650 healthy bone marrow donors made up the cohort. Cohort members were all nominally healthy when sampled, although unrecorded immune exposures were likely present. The donor tested CMV seropositive, placing the donor among the 250 to 350 seropositive members of the cohort. A peripheral blood sample was provided by each donor, and peripheral blood mononuclear cells were used for TCR beta sequencing. Genomic DNA extraction from the blood cell samples was performed with the Qiagen DNeasy Blood Extraction Kit.

The sequencing sample was made of PBMCs. This receptor was taken from a man between 50 and 59 years old in good health and CMV-seropositive. The chain links TRBV5-4 with TRBJ2-5; TRBD2 might be the D gene, on 6 matching bases. The CDR3 protein sequence reads: CASSLAPTGVGETQYF. DNA sequence: TGTGCCAGCAGCTTGGCCCCTACGGGAGTAGGTGAGACCCAGTACTTC.